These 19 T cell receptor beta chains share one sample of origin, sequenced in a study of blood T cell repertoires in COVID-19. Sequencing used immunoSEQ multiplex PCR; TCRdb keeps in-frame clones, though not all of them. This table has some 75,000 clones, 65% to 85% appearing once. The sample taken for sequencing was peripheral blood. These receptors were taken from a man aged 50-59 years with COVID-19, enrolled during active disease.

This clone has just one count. The CDR3 DNA follows: TGTGCCAGCAGCGTAAACAGGGTCCCCCTCCACTTT. Translation: CASSVNRVPLHF. The genes are TRBV11-2 and TRBJ1-6, with D possibly TRBD1 on 6 matching bases. Germline V gene sequence: CDR1 SGHAT, CDR2 FQNNGV. The V and J ends lost 5 bases and 13 bases respectively, with 12 bases between them. This CDR3 comprises 12 residues.

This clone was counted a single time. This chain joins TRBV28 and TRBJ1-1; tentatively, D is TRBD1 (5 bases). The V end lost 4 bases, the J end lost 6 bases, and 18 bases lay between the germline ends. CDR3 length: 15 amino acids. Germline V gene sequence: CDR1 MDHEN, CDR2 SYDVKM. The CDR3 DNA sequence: TGTGCCAGCAGTTCTCGTTCGGGGGGGAGGTCTGAAGCTTTCTTT. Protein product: CASSSRSGGRSEAFF.

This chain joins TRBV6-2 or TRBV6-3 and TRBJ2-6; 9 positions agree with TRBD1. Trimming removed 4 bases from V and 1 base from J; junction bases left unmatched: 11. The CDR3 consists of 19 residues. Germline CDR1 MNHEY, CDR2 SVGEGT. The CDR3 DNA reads TGTGCCAGCAGTTTTACCCCGGGACAGGGCTTATCTGGGGCCAACGTCCTGACTTTC. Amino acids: CASSFTPGQGLSGANVLTF.

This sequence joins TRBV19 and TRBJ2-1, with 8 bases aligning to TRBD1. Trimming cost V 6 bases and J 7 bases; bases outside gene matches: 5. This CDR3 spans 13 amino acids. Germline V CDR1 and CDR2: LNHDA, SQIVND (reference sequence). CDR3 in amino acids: CASRGQGVNEQFF. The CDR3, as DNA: TGTGCCAGTAGAGGACAGGGAGTGAATGAGCAGTTCTTC.

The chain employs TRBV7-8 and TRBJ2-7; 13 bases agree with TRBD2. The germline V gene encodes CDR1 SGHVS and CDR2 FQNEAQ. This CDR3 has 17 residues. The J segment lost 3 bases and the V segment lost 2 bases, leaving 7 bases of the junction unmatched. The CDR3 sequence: CASSLTGLAGSRYEQYF. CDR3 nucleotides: TGTGCCAGCAGCTTAACGGGACTAGCGGGATCCCGCTACGAGCAGTACTTC.

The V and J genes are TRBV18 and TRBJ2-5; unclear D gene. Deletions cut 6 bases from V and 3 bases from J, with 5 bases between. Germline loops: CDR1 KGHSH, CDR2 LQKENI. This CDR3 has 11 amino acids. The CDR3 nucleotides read TGTGCCAGCTCGCCTAAAGAGACCCAGTACTTC. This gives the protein CASSPKETQYF.

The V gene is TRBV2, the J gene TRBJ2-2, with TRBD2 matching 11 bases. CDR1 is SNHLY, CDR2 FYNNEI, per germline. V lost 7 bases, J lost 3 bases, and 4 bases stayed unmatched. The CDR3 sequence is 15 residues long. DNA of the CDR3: TGTGCCAGCAAGACTAGCGGGATTGACACCGGGGAGCTGTTTTTT. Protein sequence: CASKTSGIDTGELFF.

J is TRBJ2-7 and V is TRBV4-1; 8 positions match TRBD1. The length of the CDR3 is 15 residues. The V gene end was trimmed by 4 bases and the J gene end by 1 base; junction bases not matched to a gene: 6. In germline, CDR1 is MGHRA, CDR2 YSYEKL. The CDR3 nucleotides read TGCGCCAGCAGCCCTCTGACAGGGGCTTCCTACGAGCAGTACTTC. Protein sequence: CASSPLTGASYEQYF.

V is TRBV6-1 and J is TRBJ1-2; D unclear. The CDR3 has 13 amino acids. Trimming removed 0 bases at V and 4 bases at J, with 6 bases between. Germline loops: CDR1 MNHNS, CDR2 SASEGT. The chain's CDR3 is CASSEAQSYGYTF. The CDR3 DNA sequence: TGTGCCAGCAGTGAAGCCCAGTCCTATGGCTACACCTTC.

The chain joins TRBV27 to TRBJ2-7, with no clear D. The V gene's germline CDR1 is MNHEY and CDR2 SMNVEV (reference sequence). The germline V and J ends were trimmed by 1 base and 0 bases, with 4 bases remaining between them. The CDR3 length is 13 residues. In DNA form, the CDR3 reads TGTGCCAGCAGTTTATTCCTCTCCTACGAGCAGTACTTC. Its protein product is CASSLFLSYEQYF.

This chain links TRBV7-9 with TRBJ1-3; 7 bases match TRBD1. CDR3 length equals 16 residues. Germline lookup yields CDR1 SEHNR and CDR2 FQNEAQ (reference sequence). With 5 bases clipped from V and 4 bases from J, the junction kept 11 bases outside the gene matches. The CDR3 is CASSPTNQGVGNTIYF. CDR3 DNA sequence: TGTGCCAGCAGCCCAACAAATCAGGGGGTAGGAAACACCATATATTTT.

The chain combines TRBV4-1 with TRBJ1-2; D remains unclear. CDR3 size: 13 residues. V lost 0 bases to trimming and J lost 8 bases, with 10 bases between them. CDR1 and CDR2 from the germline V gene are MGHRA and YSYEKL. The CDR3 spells CASSQEALGGYTF. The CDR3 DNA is TGCGCCAGCAGCCAAGAAGCGCTTGGGGGCTACACCTTC.

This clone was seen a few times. DNA for the CDR3: TGTGCCAGCAGTAATCCCGGGACAGGGTTTGAAAAACTGTTTTTT. Protein sequence: CASSNPGTGFEKLFF. The chain carries TRBV6-5 and TRBJ1-4; 9 positions agree with TRBD1. With 5 bases clipped from V and 7 bases from J, the junction kept 8 bases outside the gene matches. The CDR3 contains 15 residues. From germline, CDR1 is MNHEY and CDR2 SVGAGI.

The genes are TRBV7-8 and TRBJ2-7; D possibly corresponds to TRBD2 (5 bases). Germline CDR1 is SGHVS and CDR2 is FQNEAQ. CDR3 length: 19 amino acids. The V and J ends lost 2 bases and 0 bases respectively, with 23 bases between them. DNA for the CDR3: TGTGCCAGCAGCTTAATGGGCCGGGCTAGCTTCATACTCTCCTACGAGCAGTACTTC. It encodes CASSLMGRASFILSYEQYF.

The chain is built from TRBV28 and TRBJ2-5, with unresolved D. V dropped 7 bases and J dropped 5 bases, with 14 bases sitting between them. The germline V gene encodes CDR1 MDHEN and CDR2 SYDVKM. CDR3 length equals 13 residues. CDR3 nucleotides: TGTGCCAGCACCGTCCCAGGATTGGAGACCCAGTACTTC. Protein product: CASTVPGLETQYF.

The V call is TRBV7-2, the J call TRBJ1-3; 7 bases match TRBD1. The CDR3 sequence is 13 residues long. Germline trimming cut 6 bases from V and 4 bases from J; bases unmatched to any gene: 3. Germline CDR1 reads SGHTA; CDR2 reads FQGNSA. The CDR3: CASRGQNGNTIYF. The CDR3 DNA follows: TGTGCCAGCAGGGGACAGAACGGAAACACCATATATTTT. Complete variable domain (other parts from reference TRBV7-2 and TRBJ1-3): GAGVSQSPSNKVTEKGKDVELRCDPISGHTALYWYRQSLGQGLEFLIYFQGNSAPDKSGLPSDRFSAERTGGSVSTLTIQRTQQEDSAVYLCASRGQNGNTIYFGEGSWLTVV.

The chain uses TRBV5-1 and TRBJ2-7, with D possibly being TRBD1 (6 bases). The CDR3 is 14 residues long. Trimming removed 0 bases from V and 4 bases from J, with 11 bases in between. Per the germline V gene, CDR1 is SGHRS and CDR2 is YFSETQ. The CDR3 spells CASSLGQGRYEQYF. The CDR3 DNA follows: TGCGCCAGCAGCTTGGGCCAGGGGAGATACGAGCAGTACTTC.

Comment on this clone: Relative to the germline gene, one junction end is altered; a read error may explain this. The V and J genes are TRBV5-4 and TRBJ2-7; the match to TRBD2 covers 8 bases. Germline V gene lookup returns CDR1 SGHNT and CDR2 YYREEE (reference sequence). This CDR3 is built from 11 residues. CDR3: CASSAGRGFVF. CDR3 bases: TGTGCCAGCAGCGCCGGGAGGGGATTTGTCTTC.

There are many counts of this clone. CDR3 coding DNA: TGTGCCAGCTCACCGGAGACAGGGAACAATGAGCAGTTCTTC. Translation: CASSPETGNNEQFF. The V call is TRBV18, the J call TRBJ2-1; 7 positions match TRBD1. Germline lookup yields CDR1 KGHSH and CDR2 LQKENI. The CDR3 totals 14 residues. V lost 3 bases and J lost 5; bases outside the gene matches: 4.